This T cell receptor beta chain was captured by sequencing in a study of somatic mutations in cytotoxic T cells in rheumatoid arthritis. Study-wide context: The flow sorting of some V beta antibody-stained T-cell populations reached nearly 100% purity, and the sorted populations included V beta1+ cells sequenced for TCRB.

Clones were sequenced by immunoSEQ multiplex PCR, and TCRdb holds only the in-frame ones, with some missing. The sample yields about 5,600 clones, around 84% seen once. This clone was observed a few times. The antigen is unknown. Study results and limitations: There was no significant difference in CD8+ T-cell clonality between rheumatoid arthritis patients and age-matched healthy controls. Per patient, the largest CD8+ clone was found to exceed 20% of CD8+ cells in 8 of 65 cases. CD8+ clonality increased with age in rheumatoid arthritis patients but not in healthy controls.

Germline V gene sequence: CDR1 LGHNA, CDR2 YNFKEQ. Trimming left V 5 bases short and J 3 bases short, with 11 bases between. The CDR3 is 13 amino acids. The gene calls are TRBV4-2 and TRBJ2-7; a weak D match, TRBD2 (5 bases). The receptor comes from an adult with rheumatoid arthritis. Sequencing was performed on CD8+ T cells sorted from blood. CDR3 amino acids: CASSTAGGYEQYF. CDR3 DNA sequence: TGTGCCAGCAGCACGGCGGGCGGCTACGAGCAGTACTTC.